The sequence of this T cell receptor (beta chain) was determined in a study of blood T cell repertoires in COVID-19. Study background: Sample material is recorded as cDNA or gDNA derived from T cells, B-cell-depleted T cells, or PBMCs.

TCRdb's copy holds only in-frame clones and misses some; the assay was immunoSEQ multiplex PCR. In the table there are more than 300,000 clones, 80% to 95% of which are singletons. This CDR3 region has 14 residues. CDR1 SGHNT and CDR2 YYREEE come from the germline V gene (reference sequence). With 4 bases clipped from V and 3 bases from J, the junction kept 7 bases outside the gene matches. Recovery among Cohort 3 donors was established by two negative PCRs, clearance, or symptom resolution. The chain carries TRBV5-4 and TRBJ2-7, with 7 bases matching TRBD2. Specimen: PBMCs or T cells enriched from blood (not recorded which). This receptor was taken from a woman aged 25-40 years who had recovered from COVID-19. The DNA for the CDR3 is TGTGCCAGCAGCGCCCTCGGGACTAACTACGAGCAGTACTTC. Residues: CASSALGTNYEQYF.